These T cell receptor beta chains were read from a single sample in a study of early stage breast cancer tumors. Profiling relied on immunoSEQ multiplex PCR, and the TCRdb table lists in-frame clones only, not all of them. The sample carries about 69,000 clones, roughly 80% recorded once. What was sequenced was blood. Source of these receptors: a person aged 40-50 years with breast cancer. The CDR3 runs from the conserved cysteine through the conserved F or W. D genes are given only for firm matches.

TRBV6-5 | 13 | NA | CASSYSRTVEAFF
TRBV10-3 | 14 | TRBD2 | CAISQTSEDGTQYF
TRBV11-2 | 15 | TRBD1 | CASSPVPGQGGKLFF
TRBV19 | 15 | NA | CASSKSSADTDTQYF
TRBV28 | 13 | NA | CASSPSDFYEQYF
TRBV4-1 | 16 | NA | CASSQEEGWGNQPQHF
TRBV27 | 15 | TRBD1 | CASSGGGQGQQPQHF
TRBV5-1 | 13 | NA | CASSFGSRETQYF
TRBV7-9 | 12 | TRBD1 | CASSFGTEEAFF
TRBV27 | 19 | TRBD2 | CASSFYTGGEAPGANVLTF
TRBV25-1 | 14 | TRBD1 | CASSDWTGGTEAFF
TRBV28 | 13 | NA | CASWSRSTGELFF
TRBV29-1 | 13 | NA | CSVGPQGDTEAFF
TRBV7-3 | 14 | NA | CASSSGGDTGELFF
TRBV7-3 | 14 | TRBD2 | CASSLTSGSYEQYF
TRBV18 | 15 | NA | CASSTGRQEIYGYTF
TRBV11-2 | 14 | NA | CASSLDGGIKTQYF
TRBV5-4 | 13 | NA | CASSLGVNYGYTF
TRBV28 | 10 | NA | CASSNEKLFF
TRBV5-3 | 16 | NA | CARSPPGEGGNQPQHF
TRBV6-5 | 13 | NA | CASSSPMPYEQYF
TRBV10-3 | 13 | TRBD2 | CAIGTSGSETQYF
TRBV4-1 | 16 | NA | CASSMTGRSKSKTQYF
TRBV5-6 | 17 | TRBD2 | CASSSLGLAGDGYEQYF
TRBV28 | 14 | NA | CASSLPAEGDTQYF
TRBV11-1 | 11 | NA | CASSLEETQYF
TRBV2 | 12 | NA | CASSEEGVEQFF
TRBV5-6 | 15 | NA | CASSYSEAIYNEQYF
TRBV14 | 15 | NA | CASSFRLDPPDTQYF
TRBV18 | 16 | TRBD1 | CASSLTGTGPQETQYF
TRBV19 | 15 | NA | CASTDRILEFTEAFF
TRBV11-3 | 14 | NA | CASSLVGPTGELFF
TRBV19 | 13 | NA | CASSIGGKNIQYF
TRBV27 | 13 | NA | CASSRASTDTQYF
TRBV21-1 | 15 | NA | CASSNGRDSSYEQYF
TRBV19 | 14 | NA | CASSPGLGYNEQFF
TRBV6-1 | 15 | NA | CASSEELGPAYEQYF
TRBV23-1 | 16 | NA | CASIRPGGTAYNEQFF
TRBV7-9 | 14 | NA | CASSLSAGDAEAFF
TRBV10-3 | 15 | TRBD2 | CAISDPAGGTDTQYF
TRBV5-1 | 14 | TRBD1 | CASSPGTVNEKLFF
TRBV27 | 13 | NA | CASSIQGDTEAFF
TRBV5-5 | 13 | NA | CASSVMGDEKLFF
TRBV4-2 | 16 | NA | CASSPSFVSPNTEAFF
TRBV10-1 | 15 | TRBD1 | CASSEKTGSVEKLFF
TRBV7-9 | 12 | NA | CASSLGAGELFF
TRBV5-1 | 18 | TRBD1 | CASSPRSPGQGMDEKLFF
TRBV28 | 16 | TRBD1 | CASSLHGQAKKEKLFF
TRBV5-6 | 17 | TRBD2 | CASSLARTSGIYYEQYF
TRBV28 | 13 | NA | CASSFEVGEGAFF
TRBV7-8 | 14 | NA | CASSFRFSGNTIYF
TRBV6-1 | 14 | NA | CASSEGWGAYGYTF
TRBV7-9 | 14 | TRBD1 | CASSLARQGWEQYF
TRBV30 | 14 | TRBD1 | CAWSGTGSNQPQHF
TRBV15 | 13 | NA | CATSRRMEAGYTF
TRBV28 | 12 | NA | CASSLRDYGYTF
TRBV4-1 | 15 | NA | CASSPEGRPDGELFF
TRBV29-1 | 11 | NA | CSVAGYTEAFF
TRBV11-2 | 15 | TRBD1 | CASSLRPGGQEKLFF